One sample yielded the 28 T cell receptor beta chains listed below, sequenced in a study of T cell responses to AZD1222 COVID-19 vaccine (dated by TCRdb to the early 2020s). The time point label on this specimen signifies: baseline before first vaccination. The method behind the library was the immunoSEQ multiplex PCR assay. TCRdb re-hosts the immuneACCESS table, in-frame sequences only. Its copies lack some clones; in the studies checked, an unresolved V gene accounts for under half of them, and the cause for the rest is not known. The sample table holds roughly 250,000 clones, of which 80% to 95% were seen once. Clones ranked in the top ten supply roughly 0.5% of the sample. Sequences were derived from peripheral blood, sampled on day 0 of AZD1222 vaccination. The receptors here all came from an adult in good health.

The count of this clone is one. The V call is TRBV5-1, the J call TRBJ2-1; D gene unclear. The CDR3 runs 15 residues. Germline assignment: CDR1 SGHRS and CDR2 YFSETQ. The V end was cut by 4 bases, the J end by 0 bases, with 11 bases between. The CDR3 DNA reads TGCGCCAGCAGCGCAGATATTAGCTCCTACAATGAGCAGTTCTTC. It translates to CASSADISSYNEQFF.

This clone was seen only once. The CDR3 DNA sequence: TGTGCCAGCAGTTCGCCCTCAGGGGCCGGGGAGCTGTTTTTT. As protein: CASSSPSGAGELFF. The chain uses TRBV28 and TRBJ2-2; weak D call: TRBD1 (6 bases). This CDR3 is built from 14 residues. Trimming took 4 bases from V and 6 from J, leaving 12 bases between them. Germline V gene lookup returns CDR1 MDHEN and CDR2 SYDVKM.

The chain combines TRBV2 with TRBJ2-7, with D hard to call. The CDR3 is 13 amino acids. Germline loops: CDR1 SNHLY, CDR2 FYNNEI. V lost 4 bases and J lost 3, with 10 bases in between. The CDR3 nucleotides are TGTGCCAGCAGTGGTTTTGGGGACTACGAGCAGTACTTC. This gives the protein CASSGFGDYEQYF.

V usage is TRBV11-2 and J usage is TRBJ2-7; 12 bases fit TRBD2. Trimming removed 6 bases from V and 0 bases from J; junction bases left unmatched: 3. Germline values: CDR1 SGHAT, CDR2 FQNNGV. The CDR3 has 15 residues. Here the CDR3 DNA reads TGTGCCAGCAGTCCGACTAGCGGGAGCTCCTACGAGCAGTACTTC. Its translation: CASSPTSGSSYEQYF.

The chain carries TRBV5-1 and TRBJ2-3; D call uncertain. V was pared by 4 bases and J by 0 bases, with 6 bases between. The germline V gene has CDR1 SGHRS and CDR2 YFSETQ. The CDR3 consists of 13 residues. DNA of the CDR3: TGCGCCAGCAGCACGGAGAGCACAGATACGCAGTATTTT. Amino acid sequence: CASSTESTDTQYF.

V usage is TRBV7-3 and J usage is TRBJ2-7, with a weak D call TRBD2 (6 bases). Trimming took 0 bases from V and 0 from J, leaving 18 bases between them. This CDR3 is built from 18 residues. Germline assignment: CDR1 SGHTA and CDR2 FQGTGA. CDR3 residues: CASSLTSYRLVLSYEQYF. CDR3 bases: TGTGCCAGCAGCTTAACCTCCTATAGACTAGTTCTCTCCTACGAGCAGTACTTC.

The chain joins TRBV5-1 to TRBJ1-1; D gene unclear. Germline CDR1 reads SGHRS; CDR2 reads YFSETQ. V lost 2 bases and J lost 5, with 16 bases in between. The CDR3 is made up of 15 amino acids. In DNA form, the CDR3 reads TGCGCCAGCAGCTTTGGGAAGGAAACGACGACTGAAGCTTTCTTT. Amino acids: CASSFGKETTTEAFF. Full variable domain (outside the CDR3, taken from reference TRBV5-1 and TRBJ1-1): KAGVTQTPRYLIKTRGQQVTLSCSPISGHRSVSWYQQTPGQGLQFLFEYFSETQRNKGNFPGRFSGRQFSNSRSEMNVSTLELGDSALYLCASSFGKETTTEAFFGQGTRLTVV.

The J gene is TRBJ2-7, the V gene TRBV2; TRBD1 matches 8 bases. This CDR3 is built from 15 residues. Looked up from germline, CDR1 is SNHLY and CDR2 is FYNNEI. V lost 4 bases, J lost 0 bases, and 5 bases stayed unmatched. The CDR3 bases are TGTGCCAGCAGTGCGGGGACAGGCAGCTCCTACGAGCAGTACTTC. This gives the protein CASSAGTGSSYEQYF.

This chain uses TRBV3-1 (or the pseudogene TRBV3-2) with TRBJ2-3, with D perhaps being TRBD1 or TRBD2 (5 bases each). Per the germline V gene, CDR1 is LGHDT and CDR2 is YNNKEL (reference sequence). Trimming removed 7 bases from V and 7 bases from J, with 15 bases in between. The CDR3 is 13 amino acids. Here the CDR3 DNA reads TGTGCCAGCAAGTGGGGACCCACGAATACGCAGTATTTT. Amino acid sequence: CASKWGPTNTQYF.

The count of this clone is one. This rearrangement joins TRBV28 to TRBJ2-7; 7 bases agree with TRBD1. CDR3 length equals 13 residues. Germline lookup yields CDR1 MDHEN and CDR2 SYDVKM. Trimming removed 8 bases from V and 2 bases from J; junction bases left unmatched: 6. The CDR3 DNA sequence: TGTGCCAGCGGAGGACAGGAACCCTACGAGCAGTACTTC. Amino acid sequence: CASGGQEPYEQYF. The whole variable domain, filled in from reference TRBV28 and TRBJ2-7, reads DVKVTQSSRYLVKRTGEKVFLECVQDMDHENMFWYRQDPGLGLRLIYFSYDVKMKEKGDIPEGYSVSREKKERFSLILESASTNQTSMYLCASGGQEPYEQYFGPGTRLTVT.

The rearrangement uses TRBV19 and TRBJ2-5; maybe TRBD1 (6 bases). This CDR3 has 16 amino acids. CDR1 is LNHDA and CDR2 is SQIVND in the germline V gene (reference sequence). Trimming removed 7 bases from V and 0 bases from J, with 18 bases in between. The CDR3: CASTKRGGTYQETQYF. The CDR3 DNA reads TGTGCCAGTACCAAAAGAGGGGGAACGTACCAAGAGACCCAGTACTTC. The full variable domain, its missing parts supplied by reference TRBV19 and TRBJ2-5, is DGGITQSPKYLFRKEGQNVTLSCEQNLNHDAMYWYRQDPGQGLRLIYYSQIVNDFQKGDIAEGYSVSREKKESFPLTVTSAQKNPTAFYLCASTKRGGTYQETQYFGPGTRLLVL.

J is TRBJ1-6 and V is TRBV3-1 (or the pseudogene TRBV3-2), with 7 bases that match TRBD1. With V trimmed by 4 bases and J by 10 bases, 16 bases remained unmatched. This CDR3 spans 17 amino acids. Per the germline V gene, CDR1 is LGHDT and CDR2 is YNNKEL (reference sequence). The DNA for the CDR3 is TGTGCCAGCAGCCCTACCCTGGACAGGTTGGGCAGGTCACCCCTCCACTTT. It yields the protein CASSPTLDRLGRSPLHF.

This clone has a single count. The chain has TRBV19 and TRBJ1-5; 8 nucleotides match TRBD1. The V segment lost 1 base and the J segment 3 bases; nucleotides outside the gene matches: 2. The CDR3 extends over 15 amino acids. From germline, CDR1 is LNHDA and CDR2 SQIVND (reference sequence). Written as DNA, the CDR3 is TGTGCCAGTAGTATAGGGCAGGGGGCCAATCAGCCCCAGCATTTT. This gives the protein CASSIGQGANQPQHF. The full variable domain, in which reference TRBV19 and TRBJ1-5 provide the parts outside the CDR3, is DGGITQSPKYLFRKEGQNVTLSCEQNLNHDAMYWYRQDPGQGLRLIYYSQIVNDFQKGDIAEGYSVSREKKESFPLTVTSAQKNPTAFYLCASSIGQGANQPQHFGDGTRLSIL.

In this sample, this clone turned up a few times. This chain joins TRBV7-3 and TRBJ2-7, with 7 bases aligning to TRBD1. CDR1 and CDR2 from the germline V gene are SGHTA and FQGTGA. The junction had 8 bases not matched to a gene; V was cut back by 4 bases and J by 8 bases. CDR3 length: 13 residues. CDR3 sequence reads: CASSSDRVGKQYF. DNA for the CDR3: TGTGCCAGCAGCTCCGACAGGGTTGGTAAGCAGTACTTC.

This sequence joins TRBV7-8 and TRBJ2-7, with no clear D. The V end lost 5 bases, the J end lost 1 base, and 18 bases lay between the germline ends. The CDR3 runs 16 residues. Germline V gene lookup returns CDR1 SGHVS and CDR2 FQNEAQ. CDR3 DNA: TGTGCCAGCAGCCCCAGACGGTTGGGTCCTTCCTACGAGCAGTACTTC. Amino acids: CASSPRRLGPSYEQYF.

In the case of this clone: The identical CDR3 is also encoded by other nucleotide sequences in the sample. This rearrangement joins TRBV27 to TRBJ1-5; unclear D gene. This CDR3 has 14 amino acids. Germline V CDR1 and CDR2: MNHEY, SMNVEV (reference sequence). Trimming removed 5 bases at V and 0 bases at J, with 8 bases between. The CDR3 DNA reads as TGTGCCAGCAGTCCAGCAGGTAGCAATCAGCCCCAGCATTTT. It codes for CASSPAGSNQPQHF.

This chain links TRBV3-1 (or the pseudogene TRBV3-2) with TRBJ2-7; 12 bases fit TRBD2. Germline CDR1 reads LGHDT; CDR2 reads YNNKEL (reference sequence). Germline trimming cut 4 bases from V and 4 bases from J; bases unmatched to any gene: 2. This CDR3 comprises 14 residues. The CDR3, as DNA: TGTGCCAGCAGCCCTAGCGGGGGGGGTTACGAGCAGTACTTC. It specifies CASSPSGGGYEQYF.

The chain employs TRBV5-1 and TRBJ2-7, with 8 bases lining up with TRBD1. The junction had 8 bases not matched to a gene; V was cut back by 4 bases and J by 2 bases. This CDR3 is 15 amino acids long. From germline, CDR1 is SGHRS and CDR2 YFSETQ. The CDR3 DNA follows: TGCGCCAGCAGCGCCGGGACAGGACTGGCCTACGAGCAGTACTTC. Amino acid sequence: CASSAGTGLAYEQYF.

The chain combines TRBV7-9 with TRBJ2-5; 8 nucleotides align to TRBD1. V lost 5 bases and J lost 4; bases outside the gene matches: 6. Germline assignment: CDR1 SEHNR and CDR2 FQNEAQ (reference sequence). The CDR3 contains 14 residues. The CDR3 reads CASSMPGGIETQYF. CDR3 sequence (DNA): TGTGCCAGCAGCATGCCAGGGGGCATAGAGACCCAGTACTTC.

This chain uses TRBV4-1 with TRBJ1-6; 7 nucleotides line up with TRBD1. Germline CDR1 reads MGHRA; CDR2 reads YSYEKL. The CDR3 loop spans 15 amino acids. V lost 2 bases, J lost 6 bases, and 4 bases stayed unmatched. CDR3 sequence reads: CASSQYAGGNSPLHF. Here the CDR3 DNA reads TGCGCCAGCAGCCAATACGCAGGGGGTAATTCACCCCTCCACTTT.

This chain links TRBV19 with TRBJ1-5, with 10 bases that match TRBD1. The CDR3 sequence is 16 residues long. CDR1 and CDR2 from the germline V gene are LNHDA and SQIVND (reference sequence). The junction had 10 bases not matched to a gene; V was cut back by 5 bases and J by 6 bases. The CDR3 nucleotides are TGTGCCAGTAGTCCCCGGGACAGGGGACGCTCTCAGCCCCAGCATTTT. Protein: CASSPRDRGRSQPQHF.

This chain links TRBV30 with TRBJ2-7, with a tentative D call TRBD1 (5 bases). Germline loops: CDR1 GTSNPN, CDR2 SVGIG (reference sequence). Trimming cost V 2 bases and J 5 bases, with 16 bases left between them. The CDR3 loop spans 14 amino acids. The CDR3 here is CAWSPGYQGHEQYF. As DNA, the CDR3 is TGTGCCTGGAGTCCCGGATACCAGGGCCACGAGCAGTACTTC.

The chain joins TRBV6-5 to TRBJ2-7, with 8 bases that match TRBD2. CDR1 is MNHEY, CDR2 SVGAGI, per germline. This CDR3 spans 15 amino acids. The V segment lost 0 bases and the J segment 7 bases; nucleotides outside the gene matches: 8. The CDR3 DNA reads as TGTGCCAGCAGTTACTCAGGGGCGGGGGGATTAGAGCAGTACTTC. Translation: CASSYSGAGGLEQYF.

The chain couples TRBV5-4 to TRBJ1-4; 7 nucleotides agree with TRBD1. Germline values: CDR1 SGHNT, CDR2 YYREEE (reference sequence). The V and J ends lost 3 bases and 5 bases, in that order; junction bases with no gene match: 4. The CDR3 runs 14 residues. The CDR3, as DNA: TGTGCCAGCAGCTCCGGGACAGTGAATGAAAAACTGTTTTTT. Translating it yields CASSSGTVNEKLFF.

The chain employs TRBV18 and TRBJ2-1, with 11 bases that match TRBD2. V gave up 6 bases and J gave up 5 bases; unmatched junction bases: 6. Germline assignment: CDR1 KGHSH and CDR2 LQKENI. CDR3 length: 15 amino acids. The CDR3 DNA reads TGTGCCAGCTCCGCCGGACTAGCGGGTCACAATGAGCAGTTCTTC. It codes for CASSAGLAGHNEQFF.

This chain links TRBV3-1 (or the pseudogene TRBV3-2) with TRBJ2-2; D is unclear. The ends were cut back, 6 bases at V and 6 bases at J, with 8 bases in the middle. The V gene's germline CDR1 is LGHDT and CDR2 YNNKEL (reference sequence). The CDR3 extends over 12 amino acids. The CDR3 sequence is CASRGRAGELFF. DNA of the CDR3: TGTGCCAGCAGGGGAAGGGCCGGGGAGCTGTTTTTT.

CDR3: CASSLARVGNSPLHF. In DNA, the CDR3 is TGTGCCAGCAGCTTGGCCAGGGTAGGGAATTCACCCCTCCACTTT. The genes are TRBV11-2 and TRBJ1-6; a possible D gene is TRBD1 (5 bases). This CDR3 has 15 amino acids. Germline V gene sequence: CDR1 SGHAT, CDR2 FQNNGV. The ends were cut back, 3 bases at V and 7 bases at J, with 13 bases in the middle. Variable domain in full (rest from reference TRBV11-2 and TRBJ1-6): EAGVAQSPRYKIIEKRQSVAFWCNPISGHATLYWYQQILGQGPKLLIQFQNNGVVDDSQLPKDRFSAERLKGVDSTLKIQPAKLEDSAVYLCASSLARVGNSPLHFGNGTRLTVT.

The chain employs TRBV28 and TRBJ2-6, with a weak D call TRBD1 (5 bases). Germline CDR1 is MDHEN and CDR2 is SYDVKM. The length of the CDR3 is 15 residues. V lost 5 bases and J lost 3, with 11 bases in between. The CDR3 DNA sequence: TGTGCCAGCAGTACCGCAGGGCGTGGGGCCAACGTCCTGACTTTC. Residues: CASSTAGRGANVLTF.